This entry features one T cell receptor beta chain sequence. The antigen is not known. The method was immunoSEQ multiplex PCR; TCRdb's version includes in-frame clones alone and lacks a portion of them. Of about 53,000 clones in the sample, approximately 91% were seen once. The entry originates in a study of OX40 agonist ivuxolimab in advanced cancers. Whole-study context: A history of anti-PD-1, anti-PD-L1 or anti-CTLA-4 therapy was acceptable, and about 40% had some.

Germline V gene data show CDR1 as SGHRS and CDR2 as YFSETQ. The length of the CDR3 is 13 residues. V gave up 0 bases and J gave up 6 bases, with 6 bases separating them. Notes on the study in general: Antigen specificity of clonally expanded peripheral T cells was not established.

This chain joins TRBV5-1 and TRBJ1-4; D remains unclear. Here the sequenced sample was CD4+ or CD8+ T cells sorted from blood, taken in a trial of the OX40 agonist ivuxolimab. This receptor was taken from an adult with an advanced solid tumor such as melanoma, head and neck, liver or kidney cancer. The CDR3 spells CASSLGGDEKLFF. As DNA, the CDR3 is TGCGCCAGCAGCTTGGGTGGAGATGAAAAACTGTTTTTT. The variable domain in full, with the rest retrieved from reference TRBV5-1 and TRBJ1-4, is KAGVTQTPRYLIKTRGQQVTLSCSPISGHRSVSWYQQTPGQGLQFLFEYFSETQRNKGNFPGRFSGRQFSNSRSEMNVSTLELGDSALYLCASSLGGDEKLFFGSGTQLSVL.